These 14 T cell receptor beta chains were all obtained from the same sample, sequenced in a study of T cell repertoires in cytomegalovirus infection. TCRdb fed the reads into MiXCR, producing one record per CDR3 protein. The sample yields around 270,000 distinct CDR3 sequences, roughly 9% seen once. The sample taken for sequencing was PBMCs. These receptors all come from a human donor in good health (CMV status not recorded). Some clones in this sample may be carry-over from other donors' samples.

The chain carries TRBV6-1 and TRBJ2-1, with a weak D call TRBD2 (5 bases). V was cut by 6 bases and J by 4 bases, with 7 bases left in between. This CDR3 is 12 amino acids long. CDR1 and CDR2 from the germline V gene are MNHNS and SASEGT. CDR3: CASSWTYNEQFF. DNA for the CDR3: TGTGCCAGCAGCTGGACTTACAATGAGCAGTTCTTC.

This clonotype was picked up many times. This chain joins TRBV7-2 and TRBJ2-7, with TRBD2 matching over 10 bases. From germline, CDR1 is SGHTA and CDR2 FQGNSA. The V gene end was trimmed by 6 bases and the J gene end by 7 bases; junction bases not matched to a gene: 6. This CDR3 region has 13 residues. The CDR3 DNA sequence: TGTGCCAGCAGTTCGGGACTAGCGAATGAGCAGTACTTC. This encodes CASSSGLANEQYF.

This clonotype was detected many times. The chain recombines TRBV5-1 with TRBJ2-1; D not resolved. Germline CDR1 is SGHRS and CDR2 is YFSETQ. Trimming took off 6 bases at V and 4 bases at J, with 17 bases between the two ends. The CDR3 has 15 amino acids. This CDR3 reads CASKRSTTTYNEQFF. The CDR3 DNA reads TGCGCCAGCAAACGCAGCACGACCACTTACAATGAGCAGTTCTTC.

This clonotype was seen many times. The chain joins TRBV7-2 to TRBJ2-5; the match to TRBD2 covers 8 bases. Trimming cost V 7 bases and J 2 bases; bases outside gene matches: 9. The germline V gene has CDR1 SGHTA and CDR2 FQGNSA. The CDR3 covers 15 residues. CDR3 nucleotide sequence: TGTGCCAGCATCAATGCGGGGGGAAAACAAGAGACCCAGTACTTC. It yields the protein CASINAGGKQETQYF.

This clonotype has a count of ten or more. This sequence joins TRBV7-2 and TRBJ1-5; D unresolved. The V and J ends lost 0 bases and 2 bases respectively, with 17 bases between them. CDR1 and CDR2 from the germline V gene are SGHTA and FQGNSA. The CDR3 extends over 18 amino acids. The CDR3 bases are TGTGCCAGCAGCTTAGCGGGTAGCAGACTTCGGGGCAATCAGCCCCAGCATTTT. Protein sequence: CASSLAGSRLRGNQPQHF. The full variable domain, with the rest looked up from reference TRBV7-2 and TRBJ1-5, is GAGVSQSPSNKVTEKGKDVELRCDPISGHTALYWYRQSLGQGLEFLIYFQGNSAPDKSGLPSDRFSAERTGGSVSTLTIQRTQQEDSAVYLCASSLAGSRLRGNQPQHFGDGTRLSIL.

This clonotype turned up a few times. This sequence joins TRBV28 and TRBJ1-5; D gene ambiguous. The CDR3 is made up of 16 amino acids. Germline CDR1 and CDR2: MDHEN and SYDVKM. V lost 2 bases to trimming and J lost 2 bases, with 13 bases between them. The CDR3 here is CASSLPRGSGNQPQHF. CDR3 coding DNA: TGTGCCAGCAGTTTACCGAGAGGGTCCGGCAATCAGCCCCAGCATTTT.

This clonotype was seen a handful of times. J is TRBJ1-2 and V is TRBV7-2, with TRBD1 matching 9 bases. The V segment lost 1 base and the J segment 6 bases; nucleotides outside the gene matches: 9. The CDR3 extends over 16 amino acids. CDR1 SGHTA and CDR2 FQGNSA come from the germline V gene. This CDR3 is CASSLVTQGALHGYTF. The CDR3, as DNA: TGTGCCAGCAGCTTAGTCACACAGGGGGCGCTTCATGGCTACACCTTC. Full variable domain (rest looked up from reference TRBV7-2 and TRBJ1-2): GAGVSQSPSNKVTEKGKDVELRCDPISGHTALYWYRQSLGQGLEFLIYFQGNSAPDKSGLPSDRFSAERTGGSVSTLTIQRTQQEDSAVYLCASSLVTQGALHGYTFGSGTRLTVV.

This clonotype was found many times. The chain recombines TRBV7-2 with TRBJ2-7; 8 bases are a match to TRBD2. V lost 1 base and J lost 6; bases outside the gene matches: 11. Germline V gene sequence: CDR1 SGHTA, CDR2 FQGNSA. The CDR3 sequence is 16 residues long. CDR3: CASSLGPGRGEGEQYF. The DNA for the CDR3 is TGTGCCAGCAGCTTAGGACCGGGGCGGGGGGAGGGCGAGCAGTACTTC.

V is TRBV15 and J is TRBJ2-3, with 8 bases identical to TRBD2. V was pared by 5 bases and J by 1 base, with 8 bases of the junction left unmatched. The length of the CDR3 is 16 residues. The germline gives CDR1 LNHNV, CDR2 YYDKDF (reference sequence). Here the CDR3 DNA reads TGTGCCACCAGCCGGGGGGGGCGGGGGGGCACAGATACGCAGTATTTT. Protein: CATSRGGRGGTDTQYF. The complete variable domain, with remaining parts taken from reference TRBV15 and TRBJ2-3, reads DAMVIQNPRYQVTQFGKPVTLSCSQTLNHNVMYWYQQKSSQAPKLLFHYYDKDFNNEADTPDNFQSRRPNTSFCFLDIRSPGLGDTAMYLCATSRGGRGGTDTQYFGPGTRLTVL.

The chain uses TRBV14 and TRBJ1-1, with D hard to call. With 2 bases removed from V and 0 bases from J, the gap between germline ends came to 7 bases. Germline CDR1 is SGHDN and CDR2 is FVKESK. CDR3 size: 14 residues. CDR3 loop: CASSQPGMNTEAFF. As DNA, the CDR3 is TGTGCCAGCAGCCAACCGGGGATGAACACTGAAGCTTTCTTT. Combining the CDR3 with reference TRBV14 and TRBJ1-1 gives the whole variable domain EAGVTQFPSHSVIEKGQTVTLRCDPISGHDNLYWYRRVMGKEIKFLLHFVKESKQDESGMPNNRFLAERTGGTYSTLKVQPAELEDSGVYFCASSQPGMNTEAFFGQGTRLTVV.

This clonotype was seen only a few times. This chain connects TRBV7-2 to TRBJ1-3; 7 bases are shared with TRBD1. The CDR3 is 16 amino acids. Trimming took 4 bases from V and 2 from J; bases not matched to a gene: 8. The germline V gene has CDR1 SGHTA and CDR2 FQGNSA. The CDR3 spells CASSSSGTVAGNTIYF. The CDR3, as DNA: TGTGCCAGCAGCTCGTCCGGGACAGTTGCTGGAAACACCATATATTTT.

This clonotype occurred many times. The chain is built from TRBV20-1 and TRBJ1-1; D not resolved. The CDR3 consists of 11 residues. Germline CDR1 is DFQATT and CDR2 is SNEGSKA (reference sequence). V was trimmed by 5 bases and J by 10 bases, leaving 14 bases between them. The CDR3 reads CSAAGGPVAFF. CDR3 nucleotide sequence: TGCAGTGCTGCAGGAGGTCCGGTAGCTTTCTTT.

This clonotype was recorded many times. The junction does not match germline at one end; this may be a read error. This chain links TRBV7-2 with TRBJ2-1; perhaps TRBD1 as D (5 bases). Looked up from germline, CDR1 is SGHTA and CDR2 is FQGNSA. The CDR3 spans 14 residues. The CDR3 sequence is CASSLEGPYYEQFF. CDR3 DNA sequence: TGTGCCAGCAGCTTAGAGGGGCCCTACTATGAGCAGTTCTTC.

There are many counts of this clonotype. The chain combines TRBV7-2 with TRBJ1-1, with D possibly TRBD1 on 5 matching bases. CDR1 is SGHTA, CDR2 FQGNSA, per germline. V was shortened by 5 bases and J by 5 bases, with 18 bases between the two germline ends. The CDR3 totals 15 residues. In nucleotides, the CDR3 is TGTGCCAGCAGCCCCCGAGGTGGGGCGGGTACTGAAGCTTTCTTT. Residues: CASSPRGGAGTEAFF.